The present TCR beta chain was sequenced within a study of breast tumors, draining lymph nodes, adjacent tissues. Whole-study results and caveats: Most tumor T cells seemingly derive from lymph node, then expand in tumor. Tumor TCR diversity was below lymph nodes but above nontumor tissue. That most tumor T cells come from lymph nodes remained unproven. Luminal-like breast cancer showed significantly greater tumor-nontumor repertoire similarity than basal-like breast cancer did.

Samples came from axillary lymph nodes draining the breast cancer. TCRdb reprocessed the multiplex PCR reads via MiXCR and lists one record per CDR3 protein. The sample has some 170,000 distinct CDR3 sequences; 30% to 40% are singletons. Germline V gene lookup returns CDR1 GTSNPN and CDR2 SVGIG (reference sequence). The CDR3 is made up of 13 amino acids. Trimming took off 4 bases at V and 7 bases at J, with 13 bases between the two ends. This clonotype was found many times. What it recognizes is unknown. The receptor comes from a female donor with breast cancer. Some clones in this sample may be carry-over from other donors' samples. Sequencing input: axillary lymph node tissue. J is TRBJ1-4 and V is TRBV30, with D possibly being TRBD1 (5 bases). The CDR3 bases are TGTGCCTGGACCGGGGGTAATGGTGAAAAACTGTTTTTT. It is translated as CAWTGGNGEKLFF.